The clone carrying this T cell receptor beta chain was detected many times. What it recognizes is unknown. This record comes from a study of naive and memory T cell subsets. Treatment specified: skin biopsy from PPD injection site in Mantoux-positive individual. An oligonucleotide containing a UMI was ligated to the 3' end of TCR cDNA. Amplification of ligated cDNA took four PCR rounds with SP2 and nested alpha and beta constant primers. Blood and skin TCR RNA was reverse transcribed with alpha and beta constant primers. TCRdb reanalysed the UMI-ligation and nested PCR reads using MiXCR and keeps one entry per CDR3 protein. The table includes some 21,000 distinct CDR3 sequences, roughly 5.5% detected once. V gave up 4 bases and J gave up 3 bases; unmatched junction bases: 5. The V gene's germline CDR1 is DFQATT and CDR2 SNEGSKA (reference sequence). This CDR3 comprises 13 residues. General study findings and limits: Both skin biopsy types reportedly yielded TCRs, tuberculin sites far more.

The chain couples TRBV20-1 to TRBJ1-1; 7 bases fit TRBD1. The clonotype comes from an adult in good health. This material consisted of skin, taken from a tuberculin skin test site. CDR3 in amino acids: CSAKTGEDTEAFF. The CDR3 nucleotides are TGCAGTGCTAAAACAGGGGAGGACACTGAAGCTTTCTTT.